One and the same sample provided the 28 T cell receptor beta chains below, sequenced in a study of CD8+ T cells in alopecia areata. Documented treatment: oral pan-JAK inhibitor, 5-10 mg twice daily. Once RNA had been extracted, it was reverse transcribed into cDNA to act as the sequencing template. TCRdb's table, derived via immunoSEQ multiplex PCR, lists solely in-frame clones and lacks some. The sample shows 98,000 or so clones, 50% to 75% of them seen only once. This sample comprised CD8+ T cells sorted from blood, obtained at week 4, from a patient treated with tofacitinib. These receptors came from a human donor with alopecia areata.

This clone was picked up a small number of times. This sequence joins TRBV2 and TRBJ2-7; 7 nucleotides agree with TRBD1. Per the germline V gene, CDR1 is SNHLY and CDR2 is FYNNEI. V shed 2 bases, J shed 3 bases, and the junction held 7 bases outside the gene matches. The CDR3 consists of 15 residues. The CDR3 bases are TGTGCCAGCAGTGAACACAGGGGATCCCTCTACGAGCAGTACTTC. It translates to CASSEHRGSLYEQYF.

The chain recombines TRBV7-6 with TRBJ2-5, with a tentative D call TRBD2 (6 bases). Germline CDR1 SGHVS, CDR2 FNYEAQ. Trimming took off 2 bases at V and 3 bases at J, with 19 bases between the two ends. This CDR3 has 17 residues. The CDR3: CASSLNHPSAQEETQYF. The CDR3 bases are TGTGCCAGCAGCTTAAATCATCCTAGCGCCCAGGAAGAGACCCAGTACTTC.

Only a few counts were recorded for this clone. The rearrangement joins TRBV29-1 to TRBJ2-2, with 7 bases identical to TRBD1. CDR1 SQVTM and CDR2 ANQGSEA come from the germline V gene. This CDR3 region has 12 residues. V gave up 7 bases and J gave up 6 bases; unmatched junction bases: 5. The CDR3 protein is CSGTGQSGELFF. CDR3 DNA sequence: TGCAGCGGGACGGGACAGTCCGGGGAGCTGTTTTTT.

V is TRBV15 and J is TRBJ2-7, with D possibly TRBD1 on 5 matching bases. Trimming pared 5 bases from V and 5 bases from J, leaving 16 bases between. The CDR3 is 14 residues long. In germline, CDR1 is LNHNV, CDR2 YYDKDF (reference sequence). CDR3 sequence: CATSSYATGHEQYF. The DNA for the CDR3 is TGTGCCACCAGCTCTTACGCCACAGGCCACGAGCAGTACTTC.

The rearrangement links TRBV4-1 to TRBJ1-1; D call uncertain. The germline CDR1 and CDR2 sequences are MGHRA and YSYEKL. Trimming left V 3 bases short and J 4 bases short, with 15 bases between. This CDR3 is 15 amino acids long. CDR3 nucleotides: TGCGCCAGCAGCCAGTATCCCGATGGGGTCACTGAAGCTTTCTTT. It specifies CASSQYPDGVTEAFF.

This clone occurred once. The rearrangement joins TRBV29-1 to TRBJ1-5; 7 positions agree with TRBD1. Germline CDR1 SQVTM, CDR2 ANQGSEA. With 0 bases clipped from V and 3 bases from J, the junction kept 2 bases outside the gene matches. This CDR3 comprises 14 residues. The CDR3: CSVEDGTDNQPQHF. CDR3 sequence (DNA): TGCAGCGTTGAAGATGGGACAGACAATCAGCCCCAGCATTTT.

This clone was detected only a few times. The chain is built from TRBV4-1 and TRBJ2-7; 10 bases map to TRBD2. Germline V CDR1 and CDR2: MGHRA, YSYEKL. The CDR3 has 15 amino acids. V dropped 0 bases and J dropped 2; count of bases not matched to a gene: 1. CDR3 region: CASSQETSGTYEQYF. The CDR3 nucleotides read TGCGCCAGCAGCCAAGAAACTAGCGGGACCTACGAGCAGTACTTC.

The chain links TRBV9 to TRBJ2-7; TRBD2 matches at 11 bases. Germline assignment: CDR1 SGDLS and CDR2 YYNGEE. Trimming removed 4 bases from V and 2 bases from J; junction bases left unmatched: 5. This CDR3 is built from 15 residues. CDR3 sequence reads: CASSPRLAGTYEQYF. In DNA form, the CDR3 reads TGTGCCAGCAGCCCCCGACTAGCGGGAACCTACGAGCAGTACTTC.

CDR3 loop: CASSLDFVAGPFYNSPLHF. The CDR3 nucleotides are TGTGCCAGCAGCTTAGATTTTGTTGCCGGACCATTTTATAATTCACCCCTCCACTTT. This rearrangement joins TRBV11-2 to TRBJ1-6; D not resolved. V lost 0 bases and J lost 4, with 19 bases in between. Germline CDR1 reads SGHAT; CDR2 reads FQNNGV. The length of the CDR3 is 19 residues.

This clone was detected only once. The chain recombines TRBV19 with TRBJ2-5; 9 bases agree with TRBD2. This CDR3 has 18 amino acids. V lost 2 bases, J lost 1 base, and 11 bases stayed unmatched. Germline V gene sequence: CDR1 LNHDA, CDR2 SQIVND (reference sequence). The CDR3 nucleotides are TGTGCCAGTAGTATATCTCCCGTGGGACTAGCTTCCCAAGAGACCCAGTACTTC. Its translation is CASSISPVGLASQETQYF.

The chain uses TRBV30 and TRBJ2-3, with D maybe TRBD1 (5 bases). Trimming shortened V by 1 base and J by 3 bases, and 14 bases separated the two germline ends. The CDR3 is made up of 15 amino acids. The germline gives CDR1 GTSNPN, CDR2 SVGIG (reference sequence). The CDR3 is CAWSAEGVWTDTQYF. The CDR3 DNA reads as TGTGCCTGGAGTGCGGAAGGGGTGTGGACAGATACGCAGTATTTT.

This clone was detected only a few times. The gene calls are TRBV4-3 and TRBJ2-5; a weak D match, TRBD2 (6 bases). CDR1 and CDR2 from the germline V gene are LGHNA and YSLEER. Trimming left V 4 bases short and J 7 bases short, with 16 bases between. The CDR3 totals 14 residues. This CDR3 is CASSRSRGSRTQYF. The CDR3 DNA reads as TGCGCCAGCAGCCGCAGCCGGGGGTCCCGGACCCAGTACTTC.

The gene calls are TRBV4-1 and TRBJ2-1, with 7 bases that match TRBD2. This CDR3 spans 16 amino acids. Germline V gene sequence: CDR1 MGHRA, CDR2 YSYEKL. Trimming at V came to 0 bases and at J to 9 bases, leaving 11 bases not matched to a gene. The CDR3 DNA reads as TGCGCCAGCAGCCAAGATTTTAGCGGGCCACGGGGTGAGCAGTTCTTC. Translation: CASSQDFSGPRGEQFF.

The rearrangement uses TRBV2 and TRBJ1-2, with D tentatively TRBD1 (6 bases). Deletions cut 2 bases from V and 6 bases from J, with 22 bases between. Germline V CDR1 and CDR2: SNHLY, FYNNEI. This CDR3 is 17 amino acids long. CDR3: CASSENQGMARRNGYTF. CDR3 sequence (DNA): TGTGCCAGCAGTGAAAACCAGGGGATGGCCCGACGAAATGGCTACACCTTC.

The DNA for the CDR3 is TGCAGCGTTGAAACGGGTGGGGGGCCGTCCAATGAGCAGTTCTTC. This sequence encodes CSVETGGGPSNEQFF. V usage is TRBV29-1 and J usage is TRBJ2-1; either TRBD1 or TRBD2 may fit D (6 bases each). The CDR3 has 15 amino acids. The germline CDR1 and CDR2 sequences are SQVTM and ANQGSEA. V dropped 2 bases and J dropped 6 bases, with 17 bases sitting between them.

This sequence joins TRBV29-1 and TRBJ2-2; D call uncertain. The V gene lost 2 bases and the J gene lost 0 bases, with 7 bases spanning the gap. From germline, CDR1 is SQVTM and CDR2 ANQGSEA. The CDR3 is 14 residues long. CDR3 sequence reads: CSVETPANTGELFF. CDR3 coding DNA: TGCAGCGTTGAAACACCCGCGAACACCGGGGAGCTGTTTTTT.

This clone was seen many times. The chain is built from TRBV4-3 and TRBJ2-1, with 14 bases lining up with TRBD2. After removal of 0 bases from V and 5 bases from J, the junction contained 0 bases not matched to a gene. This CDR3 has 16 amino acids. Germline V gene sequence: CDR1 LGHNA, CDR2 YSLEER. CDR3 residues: CASSQETSGGDNEQFF. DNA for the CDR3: TGCGCCAGCAGCCAAGAGACTAGCGGGGGGGACAATGAGCAGTTCTTC.

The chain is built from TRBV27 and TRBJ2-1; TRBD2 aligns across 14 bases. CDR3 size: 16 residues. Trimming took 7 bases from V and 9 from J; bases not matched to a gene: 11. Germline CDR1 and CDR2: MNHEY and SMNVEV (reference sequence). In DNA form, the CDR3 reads TGTGCCAGCACCCATTGGACTAGCGGGAGGTCGACTGAGCAGTTCTTC. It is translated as CASTHWTSGRSTEQFF.

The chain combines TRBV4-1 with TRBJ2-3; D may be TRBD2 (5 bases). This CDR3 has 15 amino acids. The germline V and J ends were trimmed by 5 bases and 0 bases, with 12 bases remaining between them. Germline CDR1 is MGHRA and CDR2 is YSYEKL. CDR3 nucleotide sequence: TGCGCCAGCAGCTCCGGAGGTATTAGCACAGATACGCAGTATTTT. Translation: CASSSGGISTDTQYF.

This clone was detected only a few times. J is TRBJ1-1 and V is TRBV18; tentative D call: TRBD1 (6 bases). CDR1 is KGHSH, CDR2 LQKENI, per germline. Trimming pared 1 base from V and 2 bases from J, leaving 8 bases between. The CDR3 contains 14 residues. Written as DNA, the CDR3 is TGTGCCAGCTCACCACGGACAGTCAACACTGAAGCTTTCTTT. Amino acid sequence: CASSPRTVNTEAFF.

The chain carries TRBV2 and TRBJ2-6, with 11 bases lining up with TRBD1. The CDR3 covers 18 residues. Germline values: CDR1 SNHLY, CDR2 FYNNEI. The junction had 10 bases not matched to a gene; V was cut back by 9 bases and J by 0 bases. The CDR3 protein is CARERDRGISSGANVLTF. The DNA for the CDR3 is TGTGCCAGGGAGCGGGACAGGGGGATCTCCTCTGGGGCCAACGTCCTGACTTTC.

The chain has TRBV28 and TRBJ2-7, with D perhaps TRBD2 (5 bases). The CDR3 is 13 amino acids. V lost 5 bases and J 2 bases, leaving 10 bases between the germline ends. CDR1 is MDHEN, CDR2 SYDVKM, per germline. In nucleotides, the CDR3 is TGTGCCAGCAGTGAGGGAAGCGCCTACGAGCAGTACTTC. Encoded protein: CASSEGSAYEQYF.

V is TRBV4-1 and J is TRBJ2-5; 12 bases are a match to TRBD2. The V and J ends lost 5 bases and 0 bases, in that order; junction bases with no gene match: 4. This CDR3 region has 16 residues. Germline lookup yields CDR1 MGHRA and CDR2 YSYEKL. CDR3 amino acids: CASSVTSGGYQETQYF. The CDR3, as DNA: TGCGCCAGCAGCGTGACTAGCGGGGGATACCAAGAGACCCAGTACTTC.

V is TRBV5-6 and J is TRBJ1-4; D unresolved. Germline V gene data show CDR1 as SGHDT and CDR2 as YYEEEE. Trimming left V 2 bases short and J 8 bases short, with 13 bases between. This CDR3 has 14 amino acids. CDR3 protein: CASSFKDLREKLFF. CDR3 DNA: TGTGCCAGCAGCTTCAAGGACCTAAGGGAAAAACTGTTTTTT. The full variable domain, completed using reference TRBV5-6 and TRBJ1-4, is DAGVTQSPTHLIKTRGQQVTLRCSPKSGHDTVSWYQQALGQGPQFIFQYYEEEERQRGNFPDRFSGHQFPNYSSELNVNALLLGDSALYLCASSFKDLREKLFFGSGTQLSVL.

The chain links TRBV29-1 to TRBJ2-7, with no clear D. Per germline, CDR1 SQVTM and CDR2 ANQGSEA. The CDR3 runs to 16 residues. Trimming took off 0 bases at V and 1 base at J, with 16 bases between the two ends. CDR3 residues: CSVEDLGIGDSYEQYF. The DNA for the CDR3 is TGCAGCGTTGAAGACCTGGGGATCGGCGATTCCTACGAGCAGTACTTC.

The CDR3 region is CASSLGTNSNTGELFF. DNA for the CDR3: TGCGCCAGCAGCTTGGGCACCAATTCGAACACCGGGGAGCTGTTTTTT. This rearrangement joins TRBV5-1 to TRBJ2-2; no reliable D call. Trimming cost V 0 bases and J 0 bases, with 9 bases left between them. The CDR3 spans 16 residues. The germline CDR1 and CDR2 sequences are SGHRS and YFSETQ.

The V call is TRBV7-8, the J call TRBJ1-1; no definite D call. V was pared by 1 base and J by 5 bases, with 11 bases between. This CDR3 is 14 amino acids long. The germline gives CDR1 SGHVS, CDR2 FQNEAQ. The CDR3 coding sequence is TGTGCCAGCAGCTTAGGTGGGCTCAGGACTGAAGCTTTCTTT. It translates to CASSLGGLRTEAFF.

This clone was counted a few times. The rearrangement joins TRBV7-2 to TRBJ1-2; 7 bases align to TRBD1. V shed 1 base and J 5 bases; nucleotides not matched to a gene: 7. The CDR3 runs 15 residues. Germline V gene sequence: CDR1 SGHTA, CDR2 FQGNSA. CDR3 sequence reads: CASSLGQGVVYGYTF. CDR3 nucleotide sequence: TGTGCCAGCAGCTTAGGACAGGGAGTCGTGTATGGCTACACCTTC.